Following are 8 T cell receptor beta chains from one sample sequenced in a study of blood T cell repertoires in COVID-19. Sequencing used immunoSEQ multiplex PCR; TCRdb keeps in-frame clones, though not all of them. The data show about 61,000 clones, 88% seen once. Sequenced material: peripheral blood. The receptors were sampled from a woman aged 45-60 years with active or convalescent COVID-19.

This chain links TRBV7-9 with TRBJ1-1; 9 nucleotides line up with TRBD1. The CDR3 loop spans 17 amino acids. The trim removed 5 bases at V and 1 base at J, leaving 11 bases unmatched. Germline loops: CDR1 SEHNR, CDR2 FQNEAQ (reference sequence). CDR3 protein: CASSRYRQGVRNTEAFF. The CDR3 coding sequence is TGTGCCAGCAGCCGATATCGACAGGGGGTGAGGAACACTGAAGCTTTCTTT.

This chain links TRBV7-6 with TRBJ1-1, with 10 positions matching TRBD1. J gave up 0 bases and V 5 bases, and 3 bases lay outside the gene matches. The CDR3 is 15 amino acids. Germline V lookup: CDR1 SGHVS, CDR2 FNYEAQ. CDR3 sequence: CASSGQGEMNTEAFF. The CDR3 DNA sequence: TGTGCCAGCAGCGGACAGGGGGAAATGAACACTGAAGCTTTCTTT.

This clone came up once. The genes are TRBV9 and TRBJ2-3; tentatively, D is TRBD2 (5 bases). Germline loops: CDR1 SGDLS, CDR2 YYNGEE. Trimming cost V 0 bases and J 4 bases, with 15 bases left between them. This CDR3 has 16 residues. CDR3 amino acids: CASSVDSASLADTQYF. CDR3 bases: TGTGCCAGCAGCGTAGATTCGGCTAGCCTCGCAGATACGCAGTATTTT.

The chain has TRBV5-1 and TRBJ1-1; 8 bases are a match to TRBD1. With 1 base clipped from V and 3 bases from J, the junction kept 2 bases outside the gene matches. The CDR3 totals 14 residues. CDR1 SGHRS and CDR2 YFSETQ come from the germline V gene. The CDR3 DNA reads TGCGCCAGCAGCTTGTCGACAGGGGACACTGAAGCTTTCTTT. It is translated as CASSLSTGDTEAFF.

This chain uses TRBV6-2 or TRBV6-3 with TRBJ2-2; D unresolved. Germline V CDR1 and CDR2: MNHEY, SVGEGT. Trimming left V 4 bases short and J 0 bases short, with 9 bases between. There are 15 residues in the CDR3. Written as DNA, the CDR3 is TGTGCCAGCAGTTGGGCAGAAACGAACACCGGGGAGCTGTTTTTT. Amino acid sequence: CASSWAETNTGELFF.

Here the CDR3 reads CASSVAGATGELFF. The CDR3 DNA sequence: TGTGCCAGCAGTGTGGCGGGAGCTACCGGGGAGCTGTTTTTT. The chain joins TRBV6-2 or TRBV6-3 to TRBJ2-2; the match to TRBD2 covers 7 bases. The CDR3 covers 14 residues. The V gene end was trimmed by 5 bases and the J gene end by 5 bases; junction bases not matched to a gene: 5. Germline assignment: CDR1 MNHEY and CDR2 SVGEGT.

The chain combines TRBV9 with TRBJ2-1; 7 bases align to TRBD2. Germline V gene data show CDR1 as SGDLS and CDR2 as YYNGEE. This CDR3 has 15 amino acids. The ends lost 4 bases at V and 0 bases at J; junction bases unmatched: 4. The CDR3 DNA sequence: TGTGCCAGCAGCCCCGGGGGGAGCTCCTACAATGAGCAGTTCTTC. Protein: CASSPGGSSYNEQFF.

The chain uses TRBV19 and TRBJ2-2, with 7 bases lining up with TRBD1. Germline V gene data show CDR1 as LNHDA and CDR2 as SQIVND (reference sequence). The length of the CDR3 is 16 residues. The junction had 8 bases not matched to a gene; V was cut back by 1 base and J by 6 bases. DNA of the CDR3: TGTGCCAGTAGTATAGGACAGGGTAGAATGGCCGGGGAGCTGTTTTTT. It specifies CASSIGQGRMAGELFF.